This is a list of T cell receptor beta chains from one sample in a study of graft-versus-host responses after intestinal transplantation. Which antigens these TCRs recognize remains unknown. Assay: immunoSEQ multiplex PCR; the TCRdb copy retains only in-frame clones and omits some. Seen here are 150,000 or so clones, around 90% observed once, and the top ten hold roughly 0.19%. Sequencing was performed on unstimulated CD4+ T cells sorted from spleen or lymph node cells, taken before intestinal transplant. The receptors were sampled from a human donor who received an intestinal transplant. CDR3s include the opening cysteine and the closing phenylalanine or tryptophan. D genes are given only for firm matches. Clone sizes are given selectively: once, few, many, or a class where the clone is expanded.

j_gene,d_gene,abundance,v_gene,CDR3aa,CDR3nt
TRBJ2-7,TRBD1,NA,TRBV7-2,CASSVVGTGSYEQYF,TGTGCCAGCTCCGTGGTCGGGACAGGCTCCTACGAGCAGTACTTC
TRBJ2-7,NA,NA,TRBV6-5,CASSSIGYEQYF,TGTGCCAGCAGTTCCATAGGCTACGAGCAGTACTTC
TRBJ1-4,NA,NA,TRBV2,CASSEIGTTNEKLFF,TGTGCCAGCAGTGAAATCGGGACAACAAATGAAAAACTGTTTTTT
TRBJ2-7,TRBD1,NA,TRBV19,CASSPPWTGASYEQYF,TGTGCCAGTAGTCCACCTTGGACAGGGGCTTCCTACGAGCAGTACTTC
TRBJ2-1,NA,NA,TRBV27,CASSLPPGSYNEQFF,TGTGCCAGCAGTTTACCCCCGGGATCCTACAATGAGCAGTTCTTC
TRBJ1-1,TRBD1,NA,TRBV28,CASGPRDRNTEAFF,TGTGCCAGCGGCCCCCGGGACAGAAACACTGAAGCTTTCTTT
TRBJ2-7,NA,NA,TRBV5-1,CASRPGRGSYEQYF,TGCGCCAGTAGACCGGGTCGAGGGTCCTACGAGCAGTACTTC
TRBJ2-7,NA,NA,TRBV6-1,CASSSGGRYEQYF,TGTGCCAGCAGTTCCGGGGGAAGATACGAGCAGTACTTC
TRBJ1-2,NA,NA,TRBV19,CASSPGPYGYTF,TGTGCCAGTAGTCCCGGGCCCTATGGCTACACCTTC
TRBJ1-3,NA,NA,TRBV5-5,CASSLGRGASGNTIYF,TGTGCCAGCAGCTTGGGGCGGGGAGCCTCTGGAAACACCATATATTTT
TRBJ1-2,NA,NA,TRBV9,CASSVEQFGLLYGYTF,TGTGCCAGCAGCGTAGAGCAATTTGGGCTTTTATATGGCTACACCTTC
TRBJ1-1,TRBD1,NA,TRBV25-1,CASATGVNTEAFF,TGTGCCAGCGCGACAGGGGTGAACACTGAAGCTTTCTTT
TRBJ1-4,NA,NA,TRBV2,CARKVGQELFF,TGTGCCAGGAAGGTCGGACAAGAACTGTTTTTT
TRBJ1-2,TRBD1,NA,TRBV4-3,CASSRDNRGSYGYTF,TGCGCCAGCAGCCGCGACAACAGGGGCTCCTATGGCTACACCTTC
TRBJ2-1,TRBD2,NA,TRBV7-8,CASSQRLAGLWNEQFF,TGTGCCAGCAGCCAACGACTAGCGGGATTGTGGAATGAGCAGTTCTTC
TRBJ1-2,NA,NA,TRBV7-9,CASSSGQGLNYGYTF,TGTGCCAGCAGCTCGGGGCAGGGGCTAAACTATGGCTACACCTTC
TRBJ2-5,NA,NA,TRBV5-4,CASSLDREGEETQYF,TGTGCCAGCAGCTTAGACAGGGAGGGGGAAGAGACCCAGTACTTC
TRBJ2-6,NA,NA,TRBV5-6,CASSSYGASGANVLTF,TGTGCCAGCAGCTCCTACGGCGCATCTGGGGCCAACGTCCTGACTTTC
TRBJ2-6,NA,NA,TRBV5-1,CASSWTGGANVLTF,TGCGCCAGCAGCTGGACGGGGGGGGCCAACGTCCTGACTTTC
TRBJ1-3,TRBD1,NA,TRBV5-1,CASRWTGGSGNTIYF,TGCGCCAGCAGGTGGACAGGGGGCTCTGGAAACACCATATATTTT
TRBJ1-2,NA,NA,TRBV19,CASSIARSGYTF,TGTGCCAGTAGTATAGCAAGGAGCGGCTACACCTTC
TRBJ2-5,NA,NA,TRBV11-2,CASSLDLKGSLQETQYF,TGTGCCAGCAGCTTAGATCTTAAGGGGTCTCTGCAAGAGACCCAGTACTTC
TRBJ1-4,NA,NA,TRBV6-5,CASSYRTSRGEKLFF,TGTGCCAGCAGTTATAGGACTTCCCGGGGTGAAAAACTGTTTTTT
TRBJ1-5,TRBD1,NA,TRBV27,CASSPKRGQSNSYSNQPQHF,TGTGCCAGCAGTCCGAAAAGGGGACAGTCCAATTCCTATAGCAATCAGCCCCAGCATTTT
TRBJ2-7,TRBD2,NA,TRBV6-1,CASSGLAGGPMQQYF,TGTGCCAGCAGCGGACTAGCGGGAGGACCGATGCAACAGTACTTC
TRBJ2-7,TRBD2,NA,TRBV7-2,CASRTFGTSGNEQYF,TGTGCCAGCAGAACGTTCGGGACTAGCGGGAACGAGCAGTACTTC
TRBJ2-7,TRBD2,NA,TRBV5-1,CASTPGLAAYEQYF,TGCGCCAGCACACCGGGACTAGCGGCCTACGAGCAGTACTTC
TRBJ2-7,NA,once,TRBV28,CASSLPNGYEQYF,TGTGCCAGCAGTTTGCCCAACGGGTACGAGCAGTACTTC
TRBJ1-2,NA,NA,TRBV6-5,CASSSLGGHGYTF,TGTGCCAGCAGTTCCCTCGGAGGCCATGGCTACACCTTC
TRBJ2-4,NA,NA,TRBV5-6,CASSFKRVLAKNIQYF,TGTGCCAGCAGCTTCAAAAGGGTGCTAGCCAAAAACATTCAGTACTTC
TRBJ2-1,TRBD2,NA,TRBV9,CASSGLAGEQFF,TGTGCCAGCAGCGGACTAGCGGGAGAGCAGTTCTTC
TRBJ2-1,NA,NA,TRBV9,CASSARTGNEQFF,TGTGCCAGCAGCGCCCGGACTGGGAATGAGCAGTTCTTC
TRBJ2-2,NA,NA,TRBV7-2,CASSLQQPNTGELFF,TGTGCCAGCAGCTTACAACAGCCGAACACCGGGGAGCTGTTTTTT
TRBJ1-1,NA,NA,TRBV11-2,CASISWGDEAFF,TGTGCCAGCATCTCATGGGGGGACGAAGCTTTCTTT
TRBJ2-1,TRBD2,NA,TRBV18,CASSPGQTSGREQFF,TGTGCCAGCTCACCGGGCCAGACTAGCGGGCGGGAGCAGTTCTTC
TRBJ1-2,NA,NA,TRBV11-2,CASSLEALNYGYTF,TGTGCCAGCAGCTTAGAGGCTTTAAACTATGGCTACACCTTC
TRBJ1-5,NA,NA,TRBV30,CAWSTDMGYQPQHF,TGTGCCTGGAGCACGGACATGGGGTATCAGCCCCAGCATTTT
TRBJ2-1,TRBD2,NA,TRBV30,CAWSFWTSGRGVYNEQFF,TGTGCCTGGAGTTTCTGGACTAGCGGGAGGGGAGTTTACAATGAGCAGTTCTTC
TRBJ2-1,TRBD2,NA,TRBV6-1,CASSYWTSGSDEQFF,TGTGCCAGCAGCTATTGGACTAGCGGGAGCGATGAGCAGTTCTTC
TRBJ2-1,NA,NA,TRBV4-1,CASSKQNEQFF,TGCGCCAGCAGCAAACAGAATGAGCAGTTCTTC
TRBJ1-3,TRBD1,once,TRBV10-3,CAISEWTGRSGNTIYF,TGTGCCATCAGTGAATGGACAGGCCGCTCTGGAAACACCATATATTTT
TRBJ1-6,NA,NA,TRBV7-9,CASRARGASANSPLHF,TGTGCCAGCAGGGCCCGGGGGGCATCGGCTAATTCACCCCTCCACTTT
TRBJ1-3,NA,NA,TRBV30,CAWKITSSGNTIYF,TGTGCCTGGAAAATCACGAGCTCTGGAAACACCATATATTTT
TRBJ1-2,TRBD1,NA,TRBV19,CATSPKTGGFNYGYTF,TGTGCCACCTCTCCCAAGACAGGGGGATTCAACTATGGCTACACCTTC
TRBJ1-1,NA,NA,TRBV7-6,CASSLGPGTSGFF,TGTGCCAGCAGCTTAGGACCCGGGACGTCGGGTTTCTTT
TRBJ2-7,NA,NA,TRBV5-6,CASSRDNYEQYF,TGTGCCAGCAGCCGGGACAACTACGAGCAGTACTTC
TRBJ2-7,NA,NA,TRBV18,CASSPSAGLSYEQYF,TGTGCCAGCTCACCATCGGCGGGCCTATCCTACGAGCAGTACTTC
TRBJ1-1,NA,NA,TRBV5-6,CASRYNQGLEAFF,TGTGCCAGCAGATACAACCAGGGACTAGAAGCTTTCTTT
TRBJ2-2,NA,NA,TRBV7-9,CASSLHVNGELFF,TGTGCCAGCAGCTTACACGTAAACGGGGAGCTGTTTTTT
TRBJ2-7,TRBD2,few,TRBV10-3,CAISPTSGNSYEQYF,TGTGCCATCAGCCCCACTAGCGGTAACTCCTACGAGCAGTACTTC
TRBJ2-7,TRBD1,NA,TRBV7-9,CASSLAGTGGKYEQYF,TGTGCCAGCAGCTTAGCAGGGACAGGGGGCAAGTACGAGCAGTACTTC
TRBJ2-7,NA,NA,TRBV6-1,CASSETTGSEQYF,TGTGCCAGCAGTGAGACGACGGGAAGCGAGCAGTACTTC
TRBJ1-5,NA,NA,TRBV19,CASSPRAASNQPQHF,TGCGCCAGTAGTCCCCGGGCAGCCAGCAATCAGCCCCAGCATTTT
TRBJ2-3,TRBD2,once,TRBV7-9,CASSPAGLAGLDTQYF,TGTGCCAGCAGCCCGGCGGGACTAGCGGGATTAGATACGCAGTATTTT
TRBJ2-7,NA,NA,TRBV30,CASQDDPLTYEQYF,TGTGCCTCACAAGATGACCCGCTCACCTACGAGCAGTACTTC
TRBJ2-3,TRBD1,NA,TRBV4-3,CASSYTGGLGDTQYF,TGCGCCAGCAGCTATACAGGGGGCTTGGGAGATACGCAGTATTTT
TRBJ1-4,NA,NA,TRBV4-3,CASSQEAAGKLFF,TGCGCCAGCAGCCAAGAAGCGGCAGGAAAACTGTTTTTT
TRBJ1-5,NA,once,TRBV7-9,CASSPNNRQPQHF,TGTGCCAGCAGCCCCAATAATCGGCAGCCCCAGCATTTT
TRBJ1-5,NA,NA,TRBV30,CAWSVSRRDQPQHF,TGTGCCTGGAGTGTATCCAGGAGGGATCAGCCCCAGCATTTT
TRBJ2-7,NA,NA,TRBV2,CAGGQGSYEQYF,TGTGCCGGCGGGCAGGGCAGCTACGAGCAGTACTTC